A selection of T cell receptor beta chains follows, all from one sample in a study of blood T cell repertoires in COVID-19. This table comes from immunoSEQ multiplex PCR, and its TCRdb copy is limited to in-frame clones, with some not included. The data hold 200,000 to 250,000 clones, with 90% to 95% observed a single time. Sample: peripheral blood. The receptor set was obtained from a man aged 55 to 69 with COVID-19, enrolled during active disease. Both conserved end residues are part of each CDR3. D genes are given only for firm matches.

j_call: TRBJ1-1
d_call: TRBD1
v_call: TRBV5-1
cdr3_aa: CASSLGGTGVNTEAFF
cdr3_nt: TGCGCCAGCAGCTTGGGGGGGACAGGGGTGAACACTGAAGCTTTCTTT

j_call: TRBJ1-1
d_call: -
v_call: TRBV10-1
cdr3_aa: CASSATASGTEAFF
cdr3_nt: TGCGCCAGCAGTGCTACGGCCTCGGGGACTGAAGCTTTCTTT

j_call: TRBJ2-7
d_call: TRBD1
v_call: TRBV7-9
cdr3_aa: CASSAPGQGSEQYF
cdr3_nt: TGTGCCAGCAGCGCACCGGGACAGGGTAGCGAGCAGTACTTC

j_call: TRBJ2-2
d_call: -
v_call: TRBV24-1
cdr3_aa: CATSDAGNGELFF
cdr3_nt: TGTGCCACCAGTGATGCCGGGAACGGGGAGCTGTTTTTT

j_call: TRBJ2-7
d_call: -
v_call: TRBV5-8
cdr3_aa: CASSLRDGGFHEQYF
cdr3_nt: TGTGCCAGCAGCTTGCGGGACGGAGGGTTCCACGAGCAGTACTTC

j_call: TRBJ2-2
d_call: TRBD2
v_call: TRBV19
cdr3_aa: CASRLAGGSNTGELFF
cdr3_nt: TGTGCCAGTAGACTAGCGGGGGGCTCGAACACCGGGGAGCTGTTTTTT

j_call: TRBJ2-7
d_call: TRBD2
v_call: TRBV30
cdr3_aa: CAWKYGGGFSYEQYF
cdr3_nt: TGTGCCTGGAAATACGGCGGGGGGTTCTCCTACGAGCAGTACTTC

j_call: TRBJ2-2
d_call: TRBD1
v_call: TRBV24-1
cdr3_aa: CATSDHRGGAYDRDQLFF
cdr3_nt: TGTGCCACCAGTGATCACCGAGGGGGCGCGTATGACCGCGATCAGCTGTTTTTT

j_call: TRBJ2-5
d_call: TRBD2
v_call: TRBV7-3
cdr3_aa: CASSLRTGTSGGATETQYF
cdr3_nt: TGTGCCAGCAGCTTAAGAACCGGGACTAGCGGGGGGGCTACAGAGACCCAGTACTTC

j_call: TRBJ2-5
d_call: -
v_call: TRBV11-3
cdr3_aa: CASSVNALGAKETQYF
cdr3_nt: TGTGCCAGCAGCGTGAATGCGCTAGGGGCTAAAGAGACCCAGTACTTC